Below, 25 T cell receptor beta chains from the same sample are listed, as sequenced in a study of shared clonotypes between healthy human individuals. Repertoires were generated with immunoSEQ multiplex PCR, while TCRdb's copy carries only in-frame clones and drops some. This sample has 2,100,000 or so clones, with around 95% found just once. The sample was naive CD4+ T cells sorted from blood. Subset noted: CD45RA+ positively selected. The receptors come from a man younger than 35 in good health.

The V gene is TRBV28, the J gene TRBJ2-1; D is unresolved. This CDR3 has 15 amino acids. Germline V gene sequence: CDR1 MDHEN, CDR2 SYDVKM. V was clipped by 0 bases and J by 6 bases, with 12 bases between them. CDR3 DNA sequence: TGTGCCAGCAGTTTATGGAGCGAAAAGGTCAATGAGCAGTTCTTC. Encoded protein: CASSLWSEKVNEQFF.

The chain combines TRBV7-6 with TRBJ2-7; 9 bases fit TRBD1. The germline gives CDR1 SGHVS, CDR2 FNYEAQ. The CDR3 length is 12 residues. After removal of 5 bases from V and 5 bases from J, the junction contained 1 base not matched to a gene. This chain's CDR3 is CASSTGGHEQYF. The CDR3, as DNA: TGTGCCAGCAGCACAGGGGGCCACGAGCAGTACTTC. Looking up the rest from reference TRBV7-6 and TRBJ2-7 gives the full variable domain: GAGVSQSPRYKVTKRGQDVALRCDPISGHVSLYWYRQALGQGPEFLTYFNYEAQQDKSGLPNDRFSAERPEGSISTLTIQRTEQRDSAMYRCASSTGGHEQYFGPGTRLTVT.

This clone has only one observation. V usage is TRBV7-9 and J usage is TRBJ2-3, with D unclear. CDR3 length: 10 residues. Germline CDR1 and CDR2: SEHNR and FQNEAQ (reference sequence). V gave up 2 bases and J gave up 7 bases, with 1 base separating them. The CDR3 DNA reads TGTGCCAGCAGCTTAAATACGCAGTATTTT. Translated: CASSLNTQYF.

The chain uses TRBV7-2 and TRBJ2-2; TRBD2 agrees at 11 bases. This CDR3 is 15 amino acids long. J was trimmed by 5 bases and V by 4 bases; bases with no gene match: 3. The germline V gene encodes CDR1 SGHTA and CDR2 FQGNSA. CDR3 residues: CASSSGLAATGELFF. The CDR3 DNA reads as TGTGCCAGCAGCTCGGGACTAGCGGCGACCGGGGAGCTGTTTTTT.

The genes are TRBV18 and TRBJ2-3, with D uncertain. V gave up 0 bases and J gave up 8 bases, with 9 bases separating them. The CDR3 sequence is 13 residues long. Germline CDR1 reads KGHSH; CDR2 reads LQKENI. The CDR3 nucleotides read TGTGCCAGCTCACCACCGGGTTTTGTTACGCAGTATTTT. Its translation is CASSPPGFVTQYF.

Note on this clone: Sequence at one end of the junction differs from germline and may be a read error. The rearrangement links TRBV11-2 to TRBJ2-2; 11 nucleotides align to TRBD2. Germline CDR1 is SGHAT and CDR2 is FQNNGV. This CDR3 has 15 residues. CDR3 protein: CASRLAGGSTGELFF. CDR3 nucleotide sequence: TGTGCCAGCAGATTAGCGGGAGGGTCCACCGGGGAGCTGTTTTTT.

The rearrangement uses TRBV18 and TRBJ2-2; 7 nucleotides line up with TRBD2. The CDR3 loop spans 17 amino acids. V lost 0 bases, J lost 0 bases, and 4 bases stayed unmatched. Germline V gene data show CDR1 as KGHSH and CDR2 as LQKENI. CDR3 loop: CASSPPEGGTNTGELFF. The CDR3 DNA sequence: TGTGCCAGCTCACCACCGGAGGGAGGGACGAACACCGGGGAGCTGTTTTTT.

The CDR3 nucleotides read TGTGCCAGCAGCTCCCAGCCAGGGGGCGGTACTGAAGCTTTCTTT. This codes for CASSSQPGGGTEAFF. The V call is TRBV7-8, the J call TRBJ1-1; 8 bases are a match to TRBD1. With 4 bases clipped from V and 5 bases from J, the junction kept 9 bases outside the gene matches. The V gene's germline CDR1 is SGHVS and CDR2 FQNEAQ. The CDR3 is 15 amino acids.

The V call is TRBV11-3, the J call TRBJ2-2; D is perhaps TRBD1 or TRBD2 (5 bases each). CDR1 is SGHNT, CDR2 YENEEA, per germline. This CDR3 comprises 15 residues. Trimming took off 0 bases at V and 5 bases at J, with 10 bases between the two ends. The CDR3 sequence is CASSLERGVTGELFF. CDR3 nucleotides: TGTGCCAGCAGCTTAGAGAGGGGTGTTACCGGGGAGCTGTTTTTT. Looking up the rest from reference TRBV11-3 and TRBJ2-2 gives the full variable domain: EAGVVQSPRYKIIEKKQPVAFWCNPISGHNTLYWYLQNLGQGPELLIRYENEEAVDDSQLPKDRFSAERLKGVDSTLKIQPAELGDSAVYLCASSLERGVTGELFFGEGSRLTVL.

V is TRBV7-6 and J is TRBJ2-7; the match to TRBD1 covers 11 bases. With V trimmed by 1 base and J by 2 bases, 1 base remained unmatched. The CDR3 is 15 residues long. CDR1 is SGHVS, CDR2 FNYEAQ, per germline. As DNA, the CDR3 is TGTGCCAGCAGCTTAGTGGGACAGGGGGCCTACGAGCAGTACTTC. This sequence encodes CASSLVGQGAYEQYF.

About this clone: This sample includes further DNA sequences coding for the same CDR3. The J gene is TRBJ1-6, the V gene TRBV6-5, with a possible D match to TRBD1 (5 bases). Deletions cut 2 bases from V and 7 bases from J, with 6 bases between. The CDR3 is 13 residues long. Germline loops: CDR1 MNHEY, CDR2 SVGAGI. The CDR3 reads CASSYRGNSPLHF. As DNA, the CDR3 is TGTGCCAGCAGTTACAGGGGAAATTCACCCCTCCACTTT.

This clone was seen a single time. The chain links TRBV5-4 to TRBJ2-1, with 8 bases aligning to TRBD2. The CDR3 covers 16 residues. V was clipped by 0 bases and J by 3 bases; unmatched bases: 5. The V gene's germline CDR1 is SGHNT and CDR2 YYREEE (reference sequence). The CDR3 sequence: CASSLGGSGDYNEQFF. The CDR3 coding sequence is TGTGCCAGCAGCTTGGGAGGTAGCGGGGACTACAATGAGCAGTTCTTC.

The chain is built from TRBV12-5 and TRBJ2-1; 9 nucleotides align to TRBD2. The CDR3 consists of 16 residues. J gave up 4 bases and V 0 bases, and 4 bases lay outside the gene matches. Germline V gives CDR1 LGHNT, CDR2 FRNRAP. The CDR3 nucleotides read TGTGCTAGTGGTTTGGTACCCACTAGCGGGTACAATGAGCAGTTCTTC. Translated, it gives CASGLVPTSGYNEQFF.

This chain joins TRBV25-1 and TRBJ2-5; 12 nucleotides agree with TRBD2. The V gene end was trimmed by 6 bases and the J gene end by 5 bases; junction bases not matched to a gene: 13. Per germline, CDR1 MGHDK and CDR2 SYGVNS. This CDR3 contains 17 residues. The CDR3 DNA reads TGTGCCAGCAGAAGATCTAGCGGGGGGGCCGCCGGGGAGACCCAGTACTTC. This codes for CASRRSSGGAAGETQYF. The whole variable domain, remainder taken from reference TRBV25-1 and TRBJ2-5, is EADIYQTPRYLVIGTGKKITLECSQTMGHDKMYWYQQDPGMELHLIHYSYGVNSTEKGDLSSESTVSRIRTEHFPLTLESARPSHTSQYLCASRRSSGGAAGETQYFGPGTRLLVL.

In the case of this clone: Other DNA sequences in the sample encode the same CDR3. V and J are TRBV7-2 and TRBJ2-7; 14 positions match TRBD2. The V and J ends lost 1 base and 1 base, in that order; junction bases with no gene match: 0. Germline CDR1 reads SGHTA; CDR2 reads FQGNSA. This CDR3 contains 16 residues. The CDR3 loop reads CASSLGLAGGSYEQYF. The CDR3 region has the DNA TGTGCCAGCAGCTTAGGACTAGCGGGGGGGTCCTACGAGCAGTACTTC.

The CDR3 DNA follows: TGTGCCAGCAGCTCCACAGCGGTTACCTACGAGCAGTACTTC. Translating it yields CASSSTAVTYEQYF. The chain combines TRBV6-5 with TRBJ2-7, with D maybe TRBD2 (5 bases). This CDR3 is 14 amino acids long. Germline V gives CDR1 MNHEY, CDR2 SVGAGI. The V and J ends lost 6 bases and 2 bases respectively, with 14 bases between them.

The chain's CDR3 is CAISPTDQETQYF. The CDR3 nucleotides read TGTGCCATCAGTCCAACTGATCAAGAGACCCAGTACTTC. The J gene is TRBJ2-5, the V gene TRBV10-3; D call uncertain. The CDR3 is 13 amino acids. With 5 bases removed from V and 2 bases from J, the gap between germline ends came to 9 bases. Germline CDR1 reads ENHRY; CDR2 reads SYGVKD.

J is TRBJ2-1 and V is TRBV28, with TRBD2 matching 11 bases. V gave up 6 bases and J gave up 8 bases; unmatched junction bases: 9. Germline CDR1 MDHEN, CDR2 SYDVKM. The CDR3 covers 15 residues. The CDR3 region has the DNA TGTGCCAGCAGCCCACCTAGCGGGGGGCCTGATGAGCAGTTCTTC. Residues: CASSPPSGGPDEQFF.

The V gene is TRBV4-1, the J gene TRBJ1-2, with 7 bases that match TRBD1. This CDR3 has 14 residues. After removal of 0 bases from V and 3 bases from J, the junction contained 1 base not matched to a gene. The germline V gene encodes CDR1 MGHRA and CDR2 YSYEKL. CDR3 residues: CASSQDRGDYGYTF. As DNA, the CDR3 is TGCGCCAGCAGCCAAGACAGGGGGGACTATGGCTACACCTTC.

The genes are TRBV6-6 and TRBJ2-5, with D unclear. Per germline, CDR1 MNHNY and CDR2 SVGAGI (reference sequence). The CDR3 sequence is 16 residues long. Trimming removed 6 bases at V and 3 bases at J, with 20 bases between. CDR3 nucleotide sequence: TGTGCCAGCAGGGACGGACGGGCACTCGCGAAAGAGACCCAGTACTTC. As protein: CASRDGRALAKETQYF.

This chain uses TRBV18 with TRBJ2-1; no clear D gene. The CDR3 is 12 residues long. Trimming took 6 bases from V and 15 from J, leaving 18 bases between them. The germline V gene has CDR1 KGHSH and CDR2 LQKENI. Written as DNA, the CDR3 is TGTGCCAGCTCCCCGAACAGCCTCCCGCCGTTCTTC. This sequence encodes CASSPNSLPPFF.

The chain links TRBV28 to TRBJ1-3; 7 nucleotides match TRBD1. J lost 3 bases, V lost 5 bases, and 7 bases had no gene match. Germline assignment: CDR1 MDHEN and CDR2 SYDVKM. This CDR3 has 15 amino acids. The CDR3 sequence is CASSLEGAGGNTIYF. CDR3 coding DNA: TGTGCCAGCAGTCTCGAGGGGGCAGGTGGAAACACCATATATTTT.

The chain uses TRBV2 and TRBJ1-5; a weak D match, TRBD1 (5 bases). Looked up from germline, CDR1 is SNHLY and CDR2 is FYNNEI. The V gene lost 6 bases and the J gene lost 4 bases, with 16 bases spanning the gap. The CDR3 totals 15 residues. In nucleotides, the CDR3 is TGTGCCAGCAGACGAGGAGGGGCAGAAAATCAGCCCCAGCATTTT. This encodes CASRRGGAENQPQHF.

V usage is TRBV6-5 and J usage is TRBJ1-2, with 9 bases aligning to TRBD1. There are 13 residues in the CDR3. Per germline, CDR1 MNHEY and CDR2 SVGAGI. V lost 7 bases and J lost 6; bases outside the gene matches: 6. CDR3 nucleotide sequence: TGTGCCAGCACAAGGAACAGGGGGCATGGCTACACCTTC. Translating it yields CASTRNRGHGYTF.

The CDR3 DNA sequence: TGTGCCAGCTCACCAGCGGCGGTGCTAGCCAAAAACATTCAGTACTTC. The encoded protein is CASSPAAVLAKNIQYF. The J gene is TRBJ2-4, the V gene TRBV18; no definite D call. Trimming took 2 bases from V and 0 from J, leaving 11 bases between them. Germline lookup yields CDR1 KGHSH and CDR2 LQKENI. CDR3 length equals 16 residues.